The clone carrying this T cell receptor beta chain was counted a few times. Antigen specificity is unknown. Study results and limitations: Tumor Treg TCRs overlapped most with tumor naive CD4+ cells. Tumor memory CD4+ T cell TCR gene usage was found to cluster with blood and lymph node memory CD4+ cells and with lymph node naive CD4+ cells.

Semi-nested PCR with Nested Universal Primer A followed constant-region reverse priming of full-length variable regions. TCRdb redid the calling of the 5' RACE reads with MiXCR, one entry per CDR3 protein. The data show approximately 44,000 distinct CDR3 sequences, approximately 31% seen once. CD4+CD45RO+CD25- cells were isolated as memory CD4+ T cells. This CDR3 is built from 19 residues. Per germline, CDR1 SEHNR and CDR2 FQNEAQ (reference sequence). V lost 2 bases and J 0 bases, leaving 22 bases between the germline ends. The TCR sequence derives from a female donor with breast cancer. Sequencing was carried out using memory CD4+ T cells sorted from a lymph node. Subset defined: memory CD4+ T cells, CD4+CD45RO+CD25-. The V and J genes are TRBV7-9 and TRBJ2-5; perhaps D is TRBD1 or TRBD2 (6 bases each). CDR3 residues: CASSLILGGDKSHQETQYF. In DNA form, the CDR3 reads TGTGCCAGCAGCTTAATCCTCGGCGGGGACAAGTCCCACCAAGAGACCCAGTACTTC.